Reported below is one T cell receptor beta chain. The sample is drawn from a study of blood T cell repertoires in COVID-19. This CDR3 comprises 16 residues. V was shortened by 3 bases and J by 0 bases, with 11 bases between the two germline ends. Looked up from germline, CDR1 is SGHTA and CDR2 is FQGTGA. Cohorts were determined from participant-reported clinical history. Assay used: immunoSEQ multiplex PCR; TCRdb lists only in-frame clones, some missing. The sample lists fewer than 400,000 clones, roughly 87% seen once, with more than 8.5% in the top ten. The receptor's source is a woman younger than 35 who had recovered from COVID-19. The V and J genes are TRBV7-3 and TRBJ2-2; tentatively, D is TRBD1 (5 bases). The sequenced sample consisted of PBMCs or T cells enriched from blood (not recorded which). CDR3 coding DNA: TGTGCCAGCAGCTTCAGACCGACAGCGAACACCGGGGAGCTGTTTTTT. Amino acids: CASSFRPTANTGELFF.